Here is one T cell receptor (beta chain) with its context. The sample comes from a study of blood T cells in healthy people across ages. CDR1 is WSHSY and CDR2 is SAAADI in the germline V gene. The CDR3 consists of 16 residues. The V gene end was trimmed by 6 bases and the J gene end by 0 bases; junction bases not matched to a gene: 6. Each donor supplied roughly 10 milliliters of peripheral blood. PCR was performed a second time for roughly 7 to 12 cycles using a sample-barcoded 5' primer and a J-beta primer mix. Any given sample supplied a minimum of 2.5 million CDR3-containing paired-end reads. TCRdb re-called the 5' RACE reads through MiXCR, storing one row per CDR3 protein. Among about 1 million distinct CDR3 sequences listed, over 35% were seen once.

The rearrangement links TRBV10-2 to TRBJ2-3; 10 bases map to TRBD2. Source material: blood. This sequence originates from a woman aged 55-69 years in good health. CDR3 amino acids: CASSATSGFSTDTQYF. The CDR3 bases are TGCGCCAGCAGCGCGACTAGCGGGTTTAGCACAGATACGCAGTATTTT.